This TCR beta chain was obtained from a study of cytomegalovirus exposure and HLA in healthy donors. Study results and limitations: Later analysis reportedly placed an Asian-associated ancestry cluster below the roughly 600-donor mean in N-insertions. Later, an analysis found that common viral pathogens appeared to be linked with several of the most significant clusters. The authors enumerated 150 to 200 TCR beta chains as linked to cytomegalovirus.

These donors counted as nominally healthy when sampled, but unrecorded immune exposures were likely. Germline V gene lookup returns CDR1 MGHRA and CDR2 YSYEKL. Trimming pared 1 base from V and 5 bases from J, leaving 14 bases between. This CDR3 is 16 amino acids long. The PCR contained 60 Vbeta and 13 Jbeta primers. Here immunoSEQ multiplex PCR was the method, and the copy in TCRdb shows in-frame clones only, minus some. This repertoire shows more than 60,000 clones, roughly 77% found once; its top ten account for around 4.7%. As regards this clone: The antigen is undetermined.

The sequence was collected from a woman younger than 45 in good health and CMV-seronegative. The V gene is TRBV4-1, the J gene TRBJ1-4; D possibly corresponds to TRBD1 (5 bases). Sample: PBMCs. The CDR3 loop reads CASSQVGGGENEKLFF. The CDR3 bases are TGCGCCAGCAGCCAAGTCGGTGGGGGGGAGAATGAAAAACTGTTTTTT.